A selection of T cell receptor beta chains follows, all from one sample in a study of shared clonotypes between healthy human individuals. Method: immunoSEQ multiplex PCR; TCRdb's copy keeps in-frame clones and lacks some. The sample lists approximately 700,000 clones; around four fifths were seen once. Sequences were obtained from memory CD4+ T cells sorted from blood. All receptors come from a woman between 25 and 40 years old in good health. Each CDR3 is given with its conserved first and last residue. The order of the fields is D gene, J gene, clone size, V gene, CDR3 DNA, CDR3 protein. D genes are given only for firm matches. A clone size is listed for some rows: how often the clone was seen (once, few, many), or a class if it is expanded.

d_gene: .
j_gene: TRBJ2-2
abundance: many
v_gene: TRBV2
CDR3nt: TGTGCCGGCCGAGCGCAGAACACCGGGGAGCTGTTTTTT
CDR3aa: CAGRAQNTGELFF

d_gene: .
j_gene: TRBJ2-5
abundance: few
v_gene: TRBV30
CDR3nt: TGTGCCTGGAGTGTAAACCTTGTCGTAGAGACCCAGTACTTC
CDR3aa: CAWSVNLVVETQYF

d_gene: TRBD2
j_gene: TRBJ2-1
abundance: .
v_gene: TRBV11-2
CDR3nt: TGTGCCAGCAGCTCATTAGCGGGGAGGTGGAACAATGAGCAGTTCTTC
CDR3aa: CASSSLAGRWNNEQFF

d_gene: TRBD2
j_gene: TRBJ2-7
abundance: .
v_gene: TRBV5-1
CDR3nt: TGCGCCAGCAGCCCGAGTAGCGGGTACGAGCAGTACTTC
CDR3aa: CASSPSSGYEQYF

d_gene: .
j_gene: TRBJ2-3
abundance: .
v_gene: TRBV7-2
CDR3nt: TGTGCCAGCAGCTTCTTTGATACGCAGTATTTT
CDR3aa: CASSFFDTQYF

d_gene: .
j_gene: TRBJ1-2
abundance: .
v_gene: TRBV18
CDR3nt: TGTGCCAGCTCGCCCGCCTCGGGGATGTATGGCTACACCTTC
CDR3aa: CASSPASGMYGYTF

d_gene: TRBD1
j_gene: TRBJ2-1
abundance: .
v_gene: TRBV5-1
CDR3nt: TGCGCCAGCAGCCCTGGGACAGCCGGTAATGAGCAGTTCTTC
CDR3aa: CASSPGTAGNEQFF

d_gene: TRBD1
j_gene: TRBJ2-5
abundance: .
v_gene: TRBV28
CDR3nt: TGTGCCAGCAGTTTCCTACAGGGGGTCCAAGAGACCCAGTACTTC
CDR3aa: CASSFLQGVQETQYF

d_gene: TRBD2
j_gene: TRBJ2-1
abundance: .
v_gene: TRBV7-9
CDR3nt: TGTGCCAGCAGTGGGACTAGCGGGACTAATGAGCAGTTCTTC
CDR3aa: CASSGTSGTNEQFF

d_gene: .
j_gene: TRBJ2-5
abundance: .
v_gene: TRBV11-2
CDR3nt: TGTGCCAGCAGCTTAAATGCAGGGACGGAGACCCAGTACTTC
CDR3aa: CASSLNAGTETQYF

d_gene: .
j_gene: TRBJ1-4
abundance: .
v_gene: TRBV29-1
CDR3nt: TGCAGCGTTTTGGGGGGGAATAATGAAAAACTGTTTTTT
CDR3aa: CSVLGGNNEKLFF

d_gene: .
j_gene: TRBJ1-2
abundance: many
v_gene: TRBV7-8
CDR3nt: TGTGCCAGCAGCTTATCTGCGGCTAGGCTGGCAGGGCCTGGCTACACCTTC
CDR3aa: CASSLSAARLAGPGYTF

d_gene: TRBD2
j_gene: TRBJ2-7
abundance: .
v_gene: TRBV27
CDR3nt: TGTGCCAGCCAACCCTGGCGGGGGACCTACGAGCAGTACTTC
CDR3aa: CASQPWRGTYEQYF

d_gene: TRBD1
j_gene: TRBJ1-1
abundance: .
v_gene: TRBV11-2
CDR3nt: TGTGCCAGCAGCTCCGACAGGGTGGCGAACTCTGAAGCTTTCTTT
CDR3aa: CASSSDRVANSEAFF

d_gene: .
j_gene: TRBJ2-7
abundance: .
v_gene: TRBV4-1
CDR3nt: TGCGCCAGCAGCCCTTCCCTTTTATCCCGCCACGAGCAGTACTTC
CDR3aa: CASSPSLLSRHEQYF

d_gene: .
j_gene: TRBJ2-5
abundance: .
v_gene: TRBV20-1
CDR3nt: TGCAGTGCTCCGATACAGGGAACCCAGTACTTC
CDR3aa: CSAPIQGTQYF

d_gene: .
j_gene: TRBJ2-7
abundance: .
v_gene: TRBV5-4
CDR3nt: TGTGCCAGCAGCTTGGACGAGCGGAACTACGAGCAGTACTTC
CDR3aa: CASSLDERNYEQYF

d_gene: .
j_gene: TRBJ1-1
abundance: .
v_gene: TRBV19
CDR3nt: TGTGCCAGTACCACGTCGACAGGAGGGAACACTGAAGCTTTCTTT
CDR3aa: CASTTSTGGNTEAFF

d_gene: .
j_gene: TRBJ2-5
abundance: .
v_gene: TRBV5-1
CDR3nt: TGCGCCAGCAGCTTACTTGCTAAAGAGACCCAGTACTTC
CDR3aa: CASSLLAKETQYF

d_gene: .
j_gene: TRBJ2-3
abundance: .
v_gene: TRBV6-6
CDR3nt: TGTGCCAGCAGTACCCGAGATACGCAGTATTTT
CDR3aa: CASSTRDTQYF

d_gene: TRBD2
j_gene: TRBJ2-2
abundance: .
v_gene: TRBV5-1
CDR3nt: TGCGCCAGCAGCTTGAAGGCTAGCGGGAGCACCGGGGAGCTGTTTTTT
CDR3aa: CASSLKASGSTGELFF

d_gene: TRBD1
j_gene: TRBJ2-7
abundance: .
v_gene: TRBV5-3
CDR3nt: TGTGCCAGAAGCCACAGGGGCTACGAGCAGTACTTC
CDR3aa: CARSHRGYEQYF

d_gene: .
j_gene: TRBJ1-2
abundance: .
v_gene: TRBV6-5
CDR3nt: TGTGCCAGCAGTTACGCGAGCAGGGAAGACTATGGCTACACCTTC
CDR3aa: CASSYASREDYGYTF

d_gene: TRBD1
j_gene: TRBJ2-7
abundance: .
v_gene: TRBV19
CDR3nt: TGTGCCAGTAGCGCCGGGACAGGGCTCGGCGAGCAGTACTTC
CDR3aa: CASSAGTGLGEQYF

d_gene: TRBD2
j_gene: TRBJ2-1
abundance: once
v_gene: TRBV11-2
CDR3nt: TGTGCCAGCAGCCTCACAGCGGGAGAGTCGAATGAGCAGTTCTTC
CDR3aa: CASSLTAGESNEQFF

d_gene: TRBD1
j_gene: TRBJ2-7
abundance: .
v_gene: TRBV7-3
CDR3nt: TGTGCCAGTTCGGACAGGGGGCCTAGCGAGCAGTACTTC
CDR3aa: CASSDRGPSEQYF